Below are 29 T cell receptor beta chains sequenced from a single sample in a study of blood T cell repertoires in COVID-19 (TCRdb year 2020). The library was made by the immunoSEQ multiplex PCR assay. As stored in TCRdb, this immuneACCESS dataset retains in-frame rearrangements with V and J assigned. A fraction of the clones does not appear; measured against another copy, unresolved V genes explain less than half of the discrepancy, and the remainder lacks a known reason. Across this sample there are approximately 44,000 clones, with around three quarters seen only once. The top ten clones comprise 30% to 35% of the sample. The sample was peripheral blood. The receptors here all came from a woman of 80 years or more with acute or convalescent COVID-19.

The chain employs TRBV9 and TRBJ2-1; a possible D gene is TRBD2 (5 bases). Deletions cut 0 bases from V and 3 bases from J, with 13 bases between. The CDR3 contains 16 residues. Germline CDR1 is SGDLS and CDR2 is YYNGEE. CDR3 DNA sequence: TGTGCCAGCAGCGTAGCTCCGGACTTCGGCTACAATGAGCAGTTCTTC. It yields the protein CASSVAPDFGYNEQFF.

This clone was seen ten or more times. This sample also contains other DNA sequences that code for the same CDR3. The V and J genes are TRBV13 and TRBJ2-7; 8 positions match TRBD2. J was trimmed by 2 bases and V by 4 bases; bases with no gene match: 4. Germline V lookup: CDR1 PRHDT, CDR2 FYEKMQ (reference sequence). This CDR3 is 14 amino acids long. The CDR3 coding sequence is TGTGCCAGCAGCTCTAGCGGGTTGACCTACGAGCAGTACTTC. The encoded protein is CASSSSGLTYEQYF.

This clone was seen only a few times. The chain joins TRBV5-1 to TRBJ2-1; 11 bases match TRBD1. The trim removed 6 bases at V and 8 bases at J, leaving 10 bases unmatched. The germline V gene has CDR1 SGHRS and CDR2 YFSETQ. The CDR3 runs 15 residues. In DNA, the CDR3 is TGCGCCAGCACCGTCGGGGACAGGGGGTTGGATGAGCAGTTCTTC. Translated, it gives CASTVGDRGLDEQFF.

V gene TRBV6-5 combines with J gene TRBJ2-1; D is possibly TRBD2 (7 bases). The CDR3 has 15 residues. Trimming cost V 2 bases and J 0 bases, with 8 bases left between them. Germline-derived CDR1 and CDR2 are MNHEY and SVGAGI. In DNA, the CDR3 is TGTGCCAGCAGTTACGCGGGGGCCTCCTACAATGAGCAGTTCTTC. Translated: CASSYAGASYNEQFF.

This clone was picked up one time. This chain connects TRBV6-5 to TRBJ2-7; the D gene is possibly TRBD2 (6 bases). This CDR3 contains 14 residues. Germline CDR1 MNHEY, CDR2 SVGAGI. Between the trimmed V and J ends, which lost 5 bases and 1 base, there was a span of 12 bases. The CDR3 region is CASSRDSISYEQYF. DNA of the CDR3: TGTGCCAGCAGTCGGGACTCCATTTCCTACGAGCAGTACTTC.

The chain couples TRBV19 to TRBJ1-2; TRBD1 matches at 7 bases. Germline CDR1 and CDR2: LNHDA and SQIVND (reference sequence). The CDR3 is 15 amino acids. The V segment lost 8 bases and the J segment 0 bases; nucleotides outside the gene matches: 9. Written as DNA, the CDR3 is TGTGCCAGTTCCCAGGGGGAATACCCTAACTATGGCTACACCTTC. Residues: CASSQGEYPNYGYTF.

This clone was counted once. The CDR3 sequence is CASSKDWGEQYF. The CDR3 DNA reads TGTGCCAGCAGTAAGGACTGGGGAGAGCAGTACTTC. This chain joins TRBV28 and TRBJ2-7; possible D gene TRBD2, 5 bases. There are 12 residues in the CDR3. V was clipped by 5 bases and J by 7 bases, with 12 bases between them. Germline V gene data show CDR1 as MDHEN and CDR2 as SYDVKM.

This chain links TRBV6-6 with TRBJ1-2; D unresolved. Trimming shortened V by 0 bases and J by 4 bases, and 9 bases separated the two germline ends. Germline CDR1 is MNHNY and CDR2 is SVGAGI (reference sequence). CDR3 length: 14 residues. The CDR3 region is CASSYSSATYGYTF. The CDR3 nucleotides read TGTGCCAGCAGTTACTCTTCAGCGACCTATGGCTACACCTTC.

The chain combines TRBV3-1 (or the pseudogene TRBV3-2) with TRBJ2-3; D not certain. The CDR3 totals 14 residues. CDR1 LGHDT and CDR2 YNNKEL come from the germline V gene (reference sequence). V was clipped by 3 bases and J by 0 bases, with 7 bases between them. CDR3 loop: CASSQVVSTDTQYF. CDR3 nucleotides: TGTGCCAGCAGCCAGGTAGTCAGCACAGATACGCAGTATTTT.

V is TRBV19 and J is TRBJ2-7, with D tentatively TRBD2 (6 bases). V lost 7 bases and J lost 4, with 17 bases in between. This CDR3 spans 14 amino acids. CDR1 and CDR2 (germline): LNHDA, SQIVND (reference sequence). The CDR3 loop is CASNPEGNRYEQYF. The CDR3 DNA follows: TGTGCCAGTAACCCGGAGGGGAATAGGTACGAGCAGTACTTC.

This clone was observed a handful of times. The chain joins TRBV11-2 to TRBJ2-2, with 10 bases matching TRBD1. Germline V gene lookup returns CDR1 SGHAT and CDR2 FQNNGV. V lost 5 bases to trimming and J lost 5 bases; unmatched junction nucleotides: 5. The CDR3 has 15 residues. CDR3 residues: CASSPRTGGTGELFF. The CDR3 bases are TGTGCCAGCAGCCCCCGGACAGGGGGTACCGGGGAGCTGTTTTTT.

The chain has TRBV7-2 and TRBJ1-1; D gene unclear. The CDR3 has 14 residues. Looked up from germline, CDR1 is SGHTA and CDR2 is FQGNSA. Trimming pared 3 bases from V and 0 bases from J, leaving 8 bases between. CDR3 protein: CASSFLRVNTEAFF. CDR3 in DNA: TGTGCCAGCAGCTTCCTGAGGGTGAACACTGAAGCTTTCTTT.

The rearrangement joins TRBV7-9 to TRBJ2-1; perhaps TRBD1 as D (5 bases). V lost 0 bases, J lost 6 bases, and 15 bases lay in between. The CDR3 contains 16 residues. Per the germline V gene, CDR1 is SEHNR and CDR2 is FQNEAQ (reference sequence). Here the CDR3 reads CASSLAGAEISNEQFF. The CDR3 DNA reads as TGTGCCAGCAGCTTAGCAGGGGCGGAGATAAGCAATGAGCAGTTCTTC.

The V and J genes are TRBV19 and TRBJ2-3; 14 bases agree with TRBD2. V trimming: 5 bases; J trimming: 6 bases; junction bases outside the gene matches: 7. The CDR3 extends over 16 amino acids. Germline V lookup: CDR1 LNHDA, CDR2 SQIVND (reference sequence). CDR3 sequence reads: CASSSTTSGRADTQYF. CDR3 bases: TGTGCCAGTAGTTCGACGACTAGCGGGAGGGCCGATACGCAGTATTTT.

The gene calls are TRBV18 and TRBJ2-7, with 11 bases identical to TRBD2. From germline, CDR1 is KGHSH and CDR2 LQKENI. The CDR3 is 17 residues long. V gave up 3 bases and J gave up 5 bases; unmatched junction bases: 12. For the CDR3, the DNA is TGTGCCAGCTCACCCGTACTAGCGGGAGAGTCGGGCAACGAGCAGTACTTC. This encodes CASSPVLAGESGNEQYF.

The chain couples TRBV7-2 to TRBJ1-2; a possible D gene is TRBD1 (5 bases). There are 16 residues in the CDR3. Germline lookup yields CDR1 SGHTA and CDR2 FQGNSA. Trimming removed 0 bases from V and 0 bases from J, with 11 bases in between. The CDR3 loop is CASSLALSGANYGYTF. The CDR3 nucleotides read TGTGCCAGCAGCTTAGCGCTATCGGGGGCTAACTATGGCTACACCTTC.

This clone was observed once. This chain uses TRBV5-1 with TRBJ2-5, with 8 bases lining up with TRBD1. The CDR3 sequence is 14 residues long. Germline V gives CDR1 SGHRS, CDR2 YFSETQ. The V and J ends lost 2 bases and 9 bases, in that order; junction bases with no gene match: 9. The CDR3 sequence: CASSFRGRGEAQYF. The CDR3 DNA reads as TGCGCCAGCAGCTTCAGGGGGCGCGGGGAGGCCCAGTACTTC.

The count of this clone is one. This chain joins TRBV15 and TRBJ1-4; TRBD1 agrees at 7 bases. Germline-derived CDR1 and CDR2 are LNHNV and YYDKDF (reference sequence). The CDR3 loop spans 14 amino acids. Trimming removed 8 bases from V and 6 bases from J; junction bases left unmatched: 9. The CDR3 sequence is CATRDSSAHEKLFF. CDR3 DNA sequence: TGTGCCACCCGGGACAGTTCCGCTCATGAAAAACTGTTTTTT.

This chain uses TRBV7-2 with TRBJ1-1, with TRBD1 as a possible D gene (5 bases). The CDR3 totals 13 residues. The V gene's germline CDR1 is SGHTA and CDR2 FQGNSA. Between the trimmed V and J ends, which lost 3 bases and 6 bases, there was a span of 11 bases. The chain's CDR3 is CASSLGDSPEAFF. DNA of the CDR3: TGTGCCAGCAGCTTGGGCGACAGCCCTGAAGCTTTCTTT.

This clone was observed a single time. Its ends do not fully match the called genes, so a read error is possible. V gene TRBV7-2 combines with J gene TRBJ2-7; 14 bases align to TRBD2. The CDR3 sequence is 15 residues long. Germline V lookup: CDR1 SGHTA, CDR2 FQGNSA. The DNA for the CDR3 is TGTGCCAGCAGGTTAGGGACTAGCGGGAGATACGAGCAGTACTTC. Encoded protein: CASRLGTSGRYEQYF.

The rearrangement joins TRBV9 to TRBJ2-7, with D perhaps TRBD2 (6 bases). The V gene lost 6 bases and the J gene lost 2 bases, with 24 bases spanning the gap. This CDR3 is 17 amino acids long. Germline V gene sequence: CDR1 SGDLS, CDR2 YYNGEE. The CDR3 nucleotides are TGTGCCAGCATTCTTCGGGCGGGAAGTCCTGATCCCTACGAGCAGTACTTC. The encoded protein is CASILRAGSPDPYEQYF. The variable domain in full, completed from reference TRBV9 and TRBJ2-7, reads DSGVTQTPKHLITATGQRVTLRCSPRSGDLSVYWYQQSLDQGLQFLIQYYNGEERAKGNILERFSAQQFPDLHSELNLSSLELGDSALYFCASILRAGSPDPYEQYFGPGTRLTVT.

This chain connects TRBV5-4 to TRBJ2-5; 9 bases line up with TRBD2. Germline V CDR1 and CDR2: SGHNT, YYREEE (reference sequence). The junction had 4 bases not matched to a gene; V was cut back by 0 bases and J by 4 bases. The CDR3 is 15 residues long. CDR3 sequence reads: CASSLGGRGGETQYF. The CDR3 DNA follows: TGTGCCAGCAGCTTGGGCGGGAGGGGAGGAGAGACCCAGTACTTC.

The chain recombines TRBV4-1 with TRBJ2-1, with a weak D call TRBD2 (6 bases). The CDR3 runs 15 residues. Germline lookup yields CDR1 MGHRA and CDR2 YSYEKL. Trimming took off 4 bases at V and 5 bases at J, with 15 bases between the two ends. This CDR3 is CASSLPPGLHNEQFF. CDR3 bases: TGCGCCAGCAGCCTTCCACCGGGACTCCACAATGAGCAGTTCTTC.

V usage is TRBV6-6 and J usage is TRBJ1-4; 7 nucleotides match TRBD1. The CDR3 sequence is 15 residues long. With 2 bases clipped from V and 3 bases from J, the junction kept 3 bases outside the gene matches. From germline, CDR1 is MNHNY and CDR2 SVGAGI (reference sequence). The CDR3 DNA is TGTGCCAGCAGTTACCGGGACAGCGCTAATGAAAAACTGTTTTTT. Its protein is CASSYRDSANEKLFF.

The gene calls are TRBV7-3 and TRBJ2-3, with TRBD1 identical over 8 bases. CDR1 SGHTA and CDR2 FQGTGA come from the germline V gene. Trimming at V came to 5 bases and at J to 2 bases, leaving 6 bases not matched to a gene. This CDR3 spans 15 amino acids. Here the CDR3 reads CASSPQGANTDTQYF. CDR3 bases: TGTGCCAGCAGCCCCCAGGGGGCGAACACAGATACGCAGTATTTT. Using reference TRBV7-3 and TRBJ2-3 for the parts outside the CDR3, the full variable domain is GAGVSQTPSNKVTEKGKYVELRCDPISGHTALYWYRQSLGQGPEFLIYFQGTGAADDSGLPNDRFFAVRPEGSVSTLKIQRTERGDSAVYLCASSPQGANTDTQYFGPGTRLTVL.

This clone turned up a few times. V and J are TRBV3-1 (or the pseudogene TRBV3-2) and TRBJ1-1; D may be TRBD1 (6 bases). Deletions cut 4 bases from V and 4 bases from J, with 16 bases between. CDR1 LGHDT and CDR2 YNNKEL come from the germline V gene (reference sequence). The CDR3 sequence is 15 residues long. In DNA form, the CDR3 reads TGTGCCAGCAGCCCCCGGACAGCAAAAGGCACTGAAGCTTTCTTT. It translates to CASSPRTAKGTEAFF.

The genes are TRBV7-9 and TRBJ2-5; tentative D call: TRBD2 (7 bases). The CDR3 has 13 amino acids. The V end lost 4 bases, the J end lost 5 bases, and 11 bases lay between the germline ends. From germline, CDR1 is SEHNR and CDR2 FQNEAQ (reference sequence). For the CDR3, the DNA is TGTGCCAGCAGCTCGGGGGGCTTTGAGACCCAGTACTTC. It codes for CASSSGGFETQYF.

The chain combines TRBV5-1 with TRBJ1-4, with a possible D match to TRBD1 (5 bases). Germline CDR1 and CDR2: SGHRS and YFSETQ. Trimming shortened V by 0 bases and J by 3 bases, and 15 bases separated the two germline ends. The CDR3 has 17 amino acids. CDR3 in DNA: TGCGCCAGCAGCTTGGGCGCCGGGGGAGGATCTAATGAAAAACTGTTTTTT. Its protein product is CASSLGAGGGSNEKLFF.

This clone has just one count. V gene TRBV4-3 combines with J gene TRBJ1-2, with TRBD1 identical over 7 bases. From germline, CDR1 is LGHNA and CDR2 YSLEER. This CDR3 is built from 14 residues. V shed 2 bases, J shed 4 bases, and the junction held 4 bases outside the gene matches. CDR3 sequence reads: CASSQTGQIYGYTF. Written as DNA, the CDR3 is TGCGCCAGCAGCCAAACGGGACAGATCTATGGCTACACCTTC.